The present T cell receptor (beta chain) was sequenced within a study of cytomegalovirus exposure and HLA in healthy donors. The PCR had 60 Vbeta and 13 Jbeta primers. The protocol was immunoSEQ multiplex PCR, while the TCRdb copy is restricted to in-frame clones and leaves out a portion. The table includes some 200,000 clones, 75% to 90% detected once. The germline CDR1 and CDR2 sequences are PRHDT and FYEKMQ (reference sequence). The CDR3 sequence is 12 residues long. Between the trimmed V and J ends, which lost 2 bases and 4 bases, there was a span of 4 bases. Sequences were obtained from PBMCs. This clonotype was obtained from a woman between 18 and 29 years old in good health and CMV-seronegative. The chain joins TRBV13 to TRBJ2-3; D remains ambiguous. CDR3: CASSLLADTQYF. CDR3 DNA sequence: TGTGCCAGCAGCTTATTAGCAGATACGCAGTATTTT.